This T cell receptor beta chain emerged from a study of cytomegalovirus exposure and HLA in healthy donors. With respect to this clone: The antigen is undetermined.

Donors sampled were nominally healthy, though unrecorded immune exposures were likely. PCR primers comprised 60 Vbeta and 13 Jbeta primers. Using immunoSEQ multiplex PCR, the repertoire was profiled, and TCRdb retains in-frame clones only, with some absent. This sample contains some 130,000 clones. Study-level results: Investigators reported 150 to 200 TCR beta chains as tied to cytomegalovirus.

CDR3 length equals 12 residues. Looked up from germline, CDR1 is SGHTA and CDR2 is FQGNSA. Between the trimmed V and J ends, which lost 6 bases and 2 bases, there was a span of 8 bases. This TCR came from a woman aged 40-49 years in good health and CMV-seronegative. This sequence joins TRBV7-2 and TRBJ2-7; D call uncertain. The sample consisted of PBMCs. CDR3 sequence reads: CASSSFPYEQYF. For the CDR3, the DNA is TGTGCCAGCAGTTCTTTTCCCTACGAGCAGTACTTC.